This is a list of T cell receptor beta chains from one sample in a study of CD8+ T cells in alopecia areata. Generated by immunoSEQ multiplex PCR, the TCRdb table keeps only in-frame clones and is missing some. The profile shows about 190,000 clones, around 58% of them singletons. This material consisted of CD8+ T cells sorted from blood, taken at week 24, from a patient treated with tofacitinib. Source of these receptors: a human donor with alopecia areata. Both conserved end residues are part of each CDR3. D genes are given only for firm matches. Only some rows state a clone size, as once, few, many or a class for expanded clones.

TRBJ2-1 | TRBV11-3 | - | TRBD2 | CASSLRTSGGASSYNEQFF | TGTGCCAGCAGCCTCCGGACTAGCGGGGGGGCGAGCTCCTACAATGAGCAGTTCTTC
TRBJ1-3 | TRBV30 | few | - | CAWTPGSQDTIYF | TGTGCCTGGACGCCAGGGTCGCAAGACACCATATATTTT
TRBJ2-7 | TRBV25-1 | - | - | CASSGGYEQYF | TGTGCCAGCAGTGGCGGCTACGAGCAGTACTTC
TRBJ2-1 | TRBV30 | - | - | CAWSKDTSSYNEQFF | TGTGCCTGGAGTAAAGACACGAGCTCCTACAATGAGCAGTTCTTC
TRBJ1-2 | TRBV4-1 | - | - | CASSQDWQNDYGYTF | TGCGCCAGCAGCCAAGATTGGCAGAACGACTATGGCTACACCTTC
TRBJ1-2 | TRBV5-1 | - | - | CASSLRTALRGYTF | TGCGCCAGCAGCTTGCGGACTGCGCTCAGGGGCTACACCTTC
TRBJ1-5 | TRBV10-3 | few | - | CAIDSAYLHSNKGNSNQPQHF | TGTGCCATCGACAGCGCGTATCTCCACTCCAATAAGGGCAATAGCAATCAGCCCCAGCATTTT
TRBJ2-5 | TRBV5-6 | - | - | CASSLGPGTQYF | TGTGCCAGCAGCTTGGGGCCCGGGACCCAGTACTTC
TRBJ2-7 | TRBV29-1 | few | TRBD1 | CSVGDSTTYEQYF | TGCAGCGTGGGGGACAGCACAACCTACGAGCAGTACTTC
TRBJ2-1 | TRBV27 | - | - | CASSYRVFYNEQFF | TGTGCCAGCAGTTACAGGGTTTTCTACAATGAGCAGTTCTTC
TRBJ2-5 | TRBV7-9 | - | - | CASSAPIRTPEETQYF | TGTGCCAGCAGCGCGCCGATCCGGACGCCAGAAGAGACCCAGTACTTC